This T cell receptor beta chain was sequenced during a study of blood T cell repertoires in COVID-19. Produced via immunoSEQ multiplex PCR; TCRdb's table is partial and in-frame only. The sample lists approximately 300,000 clones; about 85% were seen once. The TCR comes from a human donor with COVID-19, enrolled during active disease. The donor label of this sample is uncertain. What was sequenced was peripheral blood.

The CDR3 loop reads CASSIGAGEAFF. CDR3 coding DNA: TGTGCCAGTAGTATAGGAGCAGGAGAAGCTTTCTTT. The chain carries TRBV19 and TRBJ1-1, with D unresolved. From germline, CDR1 is LNHDA and CDR2 SQIVND (reference sequence). The CDR3 is 12 amino acids. Trimming cost V 1 base and J 8 bases, with 8 bases left between them.